The clone carrying this T cell receptor beta chain was observed a few times. This sample was taken from a study of response to subunit inactivated influenza vaccine. In germline, CDR1 is LGHDT, CDR2 YNNKEL (reference sequence). The CDR3 loop spans 16 amino acids. Trimming removed 4 bases at V and 3 bases at J, with 15 bases between. TCRdb passed the RT-PCR reads through MiXCR, listing each CDR3 protein once. Of about 570,000 distinct CDR3 sequences listed, about 10% are singletons. This sample was shared with a second study, whose subject was T cells expressing NK-cell markers. As that report states: 5'RACE template switching built TCR beta cDNA with unique molecular identifiers. It was from sorted CD3+CD56+NKG2C+, CD3+CD56+NKG2C- and CD3+CD56-NKG2C+ T cells that TCR beta repertoires came. Seven HCMV-seropositive donors and one seronegative donor made up the eight sequenced donors. NKG2C+ dominant clonotypes from 6 or 7 donors made up about 1.0-8% of CD8+ T cells. In a handful of donors, these clonotypes also led the CD3+CD56-NKG2C+ fraction.

The sample was PBMCs from blood, taken on the day of vaccination. This receptor was identified in a man in his forties or fifties who received an inactivated influenza vaccine. V gene TRBV3-1 combines with J gene TRBJ2-2, with D possibly being TRBD1 (7 bases). The chain's CDR3 is CASSPRDRGYTGELFF. CDR3 in DNA: TGTGCCAGCAGCCCGCGGGACAGAGGATACACCGGGGAGCTGTTTTTT.